This T cell receptor beta chain stems from a study of Ad26.COV2.S vaccination and SARS-CoV-2 variants. J gave up 6 bases and V 5 bases, and 9 bases lay outside the gene matches. Germline V gene sequence: CDR1 SGHTA, CDR2 FQGTGA. This CDR3 is built from 16 residues. Profiling relied on immunoSEQ multiplex PCR, and the TCRdb table lists in-frame clones only, not all of them. The table lists more than 300,000 clones, about 82% of them singletons. Documented treatment: over 15 received Ad26.COV2.S at low or high dose, single or two shots; about 5 received placebo; per-sample allocation not given. The investigators took samples on day 63 after the first vaccine or placebo injection.

This receptor was obtained from a person between 18 and 60 years old who received the Ad26.COV2.S COVID-19 vaccine or a placebo. The rearrangement joins TRBV7-3 to TRBJ2-2; 10 bases agree with TRBD1. Sequences were derived from peripheral blood, sampled in a trial of Ad26.COV2.S vaccine versus placebo. CDR3 DNA sequence: TGTGCCAGCAGCCTCCCCCCGGGACAGGGGTCCGGGGAGCTGTTTTTT. This translates into CASSLPPGQGSGELFF. Full variable domain (remainder filled in from reference TRBV7-3 and TRBJ2-2): GAGVSQTPSNKVTEKGKYVELRCDPISGHTALYWYRQSLGQGPEFLIYFQGTGAADDSGLPNDRFFAVRPEGSVSTLKIQRTERGDSAVYLCASSLPPGQGSGELFFGEGSRLTVL.